The sequence of this T cell receptor (beta chain) was determined in a study of blood T cell repertoires in COVID-19. Turning to the study itself: From T cells, B-cell-depleted T cells, or PBMCs came the material, which was cDNA or gDNA.

CDR1 is SGDLS and CDR2 is YYNGEE in the germline V gene. The CDR3 runs to 17 residues. Trimming removed 0 bases from V and 4 bases from J, with 19 bases in between. In assigning cohorts, the study relied on participant-reported clinical history. Profiling relied on immunoSEQ multiplex PCR, and the TCRdb table lists in-frame clones only, not all of them. The table lists under 300,000 clones, 88% of them singletons. This sequence joins TRBV9 and TRBJ1-1; D is undetermined. The clonotype was recovered from a woman between 40 and 50 years old who had been exposed to COVID-19. The sequenced sample was PBMCs or T cells enriched from blood (not recorded which). DNA of the CDR3: TGTGCCAGCAGCGTAGGCGGGGATATGGACGACATCACTGAAGCTTTCTTT. The encoded protein is CASSVGGDMDDITEAFF.